The 20 T cell receptor beta chains in this list originate from one sample, sequenced in a study of beta chain features in type 1 diabetes. General study points: The study found moderately but significantly shorter TCRB CDR3s in all four CD4+ subsets of Type 1 diabetes patients.

The sequenced template was cDNA made from the entire isolated RNA. Assay used: immunoSEQ multiplex PCR; TCRdb lists only in-frame clones, some missing. The sample consists of roughly 24,000 clones, 55% to 75% of them appearing once. No antigens are known for them. Sequencing was done on a sample of Tregs from blood. The receptors were gathered from a man younger than 30 with type 1 diabetes.

The V and J genes are TRBV10-2 and TRBJ2-5, with 9 bases lining up with TRBD1. From germline, CDR1 is WSHSY and CDR2 SAAADI. The V and J ends lost 6 bases and 1 base, in that order; junction bases with no gene match: 12. This CDR3 comprises 17 residues. CDR3 DNA sequence: TGCGCCAGCAGCGCCGGGACAGGGTCCCCATTCCAAGAGACCCAGTACTTC. Translated: CASSAGTGSPFQETQYF.

The chain is built from TRBV2 and TRBJ1-1; TRBD1 is a possible D gene (5 bases). V was trimmed by 6 bases and J by 1 base, leaving 12 bases between them. CDR3 length equals 14 residues. The germline V gene has CDR1 SNHLY and CDR2 FYNNEI. CDR3 nucleotides: TGTGCCAGCAGCGGGGGACGGAGGAACACTGAAGCTTTCTTT. Protein product: CASSGGRRNTEAFF.

This chain connects TRBV6-1 to TRBJ1-1; the D is unclear. Germline-derived CDR1 and CDR2 are MNHNS and SASEGT. The CDR3 is 15 residues long. Between the trimmed V and J ends, which lost 6 bases and 1 base, there was a span of 15 bases. The CDR3 region is CASRAFRRRNTEAFF. The CDR3 nucleotides read TGTGCCAGCAGAGCTTTTCGACGGAGGAACACTGAAGCTTTCTTT.

This clone was counted a few times. This chain uses TRBV5-8 with TRBJ2-1; TRBD2 matches at 7 bases. J lost 5 bases, V lost 8 bases, and 13 bases had no gene match. Germline lookup yields CDR1 SGHTS and CDR2 YDEGEE. The CDR3 length is 15 residues. CDR3 bases: TGTGCCAGTTACCTCCCAGCGGGGTCCGACAATGAGCAGTTCTTC. This translates into CASYLPAGSDNEQFF.

The gene calls are TRBV5-1 and TRBJ1-4; 8 nucleotides line up with TRBD1. With V trimmed by 2 bases and J by 4 bases, 4 bases remained unmatched. Per the germline V gene, CDR1 is SGHRS and CDR2 is YFSETQ. This CDR3 has 15 residues. CDR3 DNA sequence: TGCGCCAGCAGCTTCAGGACAGGGAATAATGAAAAACTGTTTTTT. Translation gives CASSFRTGNNEKLFF.

This sequence joins TRBV7-2 and TRBJ2-5, with a tentative D call TRBD1 (5 bases). CDR3 length: 14 residues. Looked up from germline, CDR1 is SGHTA and CDR2 is FQGNSA. Trimming took 4 bases from V and 2 from J, leaving 11 bases between them. Here the CDR3 reads CASSSDGQQETQYF. DNA for the CDR3: TGTGCCAGCAGCTCGGACGGACAACAAGAGACCCAGTACTTC.

This clone was counted between two and nine times. The chain joins TRBV7-9 to TRBJ2-1, with D perhaps matching TRBD2 (6 bases). The CDR3 consists of 12 residues. Germline lookup yields CDR1 SEHNR and CDR2 FQNEAQ (reference sequence). V was cut by 5 bases and J by 16 bases, with 18 bases left in between. CDR3 residues: CASSQIGGGVFF. CDR3 coding DNA: TGTGCCAGCAGCCAGATTGGTGGCGGGGTATTCTTC. The full variable domain, with the rest looked up from reference TRBV7-9 and TRBJ2-1, is DTGVSQNPRHKITKRGQNVTFRCDPISEHNRLYWYRQTLGQGPEFLTYFQNEAQLEKSRLLSDRFSAERPKGSFSTLEIQRTEQGDSAMYLCASSQIGGGVFFGPGTRLTVL.

The chain employs TRBV7-9 and TRBJ1-2; D might be TRBD1 (6 bases). Per germline, CDR1 SEHNR and CDR2 FQNEAQ (reference sequence). CDR3 size: 14 residues. V dropped 0 bases and J dropped 4 bases, with 9 bases sitting between them. In DNA form, the CDR3 reads TGTGCCAGCAGCTTAGCCTGGACAGCCTATGGCTACACCTTC. Its translation is CASSLAWTAYGYTF.

The V gene is TRBV25-1, the J gene TRBJ2-7; 8 bases agree with TRBD1. V was pared by 11 bases and J by 3 bases, with 12 bases of the junction left unmatched. The CDR3 is 14 residues long. The germline V gene has CDR1 MGHDK and CDR2 SYGVNS. The CDR3 DNA reads as TGTGCCGTGGAGGATGGTACAGGGGGCTACGAGCAGTACTTC. As protein: CAVEDGTGGYEQYF.

The V gene is TRBV7-9, the J gene TRBJ2-7; TRBD1 might be the D (6 bases). This CDR3 region has 14 residues. The V end was cut by 4 bases, the J end by 2 bases, with 12 bases between. Looked up from germline, CDR1 is SEHNR and CDR2 is FQNEAQ (reference sequence). The CDR3 loop is CASSSPGVPYEQYF. The DNA of the CDR3 is TGTGCCAGCAGCTCCCCAGGGGTTCCCTACGAGCAGTACTTC.

V gene TRBV5-6 combines with J gene TRBJ2-1; D is undetermined. This CDR3 is built from 15 residues. Trimming cost V 0 bases and J 6 bases, with 13 bases left between them. Germline CDR1 SGHDT, CDR2 YYEEEE. CDR3 sequence (DNA): TGTGCCAGCAGCTTGGGGCGGAGAGGCGGCAATGAGCAGTTCTTC. It yields the protein CASSLGRRGGNEQFF. Combining the CDR3 with reference TRBV5-6 and TRBJ2-1 gives the whole variable domain DAGVTQSPTHLIKTRGQQVTLRCSPKSGHDTVSWYQQALGQGPQFIFQYYEEEERQRGNFPDRFSGHQFPNYSSELNVNALLLGDSALYLCASSLGRRGGNEQFFGPGTRLTVL.

J is TRBJ1-2 and V is TRBV28; D not certain. The length of the CDR3 is 14 residues. V gave up 6 bases and J gave up 8 bases, with 19 bases separating them. Germline lookup yields CDR1 MDHEN and CDR2 SYDVKM. The CDR3 sequence: CASSLKSGIGGYTF. The CDR3 bases are TGTGCCAGCAGCTTAAAGTCGGGGATTGGAGGCTACACCTTC.

The table lists this clone with a count of one. The gene calls are TRBV5-5 and TRBJ2-5; tentatively, D is TRBD1 (6 bases). Gene TRBJ2-7 matches the end of the DNA better, so the J call may be wrong. Looked up from germline, CDR1 is SGHKS and CDR2 is YYEKEE (reference sequence). This CDR3 comprises 15 residues. The CDR3 DNA follows: TGTGCCAGCAGCCTGAGGACAGCGCAAACGTACGAGCAGTACTTC. It encodes CASSLRTAQTYEQYF.

This clone was detected a few times. For the CDR3, the DNA is TGTGCCAGCAGTCGGGACAGCCTCACCGGGGAGCTGTTTTTT. Amino acids: CASSRDSLTGELFF. The chain links TRBV7-2 to TRBJ2-2; TRBD1 matches at 7 bases. The germline V gene encodes CDR1 SGHTA and CDR2 FQGNSA. After removal of 6 bases from V and 4 bases from J, the junction contained 5 bases not matched to a gene. The CDR3 runs 14 residues.

The chain combines TRBV5-4 with TRBJ1-2, with D maybe TRBD1 (5 bases). V was clipped by 5 bases and J by 7 bases, with 24 bases between them. The CDR3 contains 16 residues. The germline CDR1 and CDR2 sequences are SGHNT and YYREEE (reference sequence). CDR3 bases: TGTGCCAGCAGGGTTGTGCCGATCTTCCAGGGCGGTGGCTACACCTTC. Protein sequence: CASRVVPIFQGGGYTF.

This clone occurred a few times. J is TRBJ2-1 and V is TRBV7-2, with 12 bases that match TRBD2. V was clipped by 4 bases and J by 3 bases; unmatched bases: 7. This CDR3 spans 17 amino acids. Germline V CDR1 and CDR2: SGHTA, FQGNSA. CDR3: CASSSLTSGGRYNEQFF. CDR3 in DNA: TGTGCCAGCAGCTCCCTGACTAGCGGGGGCCGCTACAATGAGCAGTTCTTC.

V and J are TRBV5-8 and TRBJ2-7, with 11 nucleotides matching TRBD2. This CDR3 contains 14 residues. Germline V gives CDR1 SGHTS, CDR2 YDEGEE. V was pared by 4 bases and J by 12 bases, with 12 bases of the junction left unmatched. Here the CDR3 DNA reads TGTGCCAGCAGCGCTCCGGGACTAGCGGCCCAAGGGTACTTC. As protein: CASSAPGLAAQGYF.

The chain recombines TRBV28 with TRBJ1-5, with D possibly matching TRBD1 (5 bases). Germline loops: CDR1 MDHEN, CDR2 SYDVKM. The CDR3 extends over 12 amino acids. Trimming left V 6 bases short and J 5 bases short, with 8 bases between. The CDR3 loop is CASSRQYQPQHF. CDR3 DNA: TGTGCCAGCAGCCGACAGTATCAGCCCCAGCATTTT.

This chain joins TRBV5-1 and TRBJ1-4; D is undetermined. The CDR3 totals 16 residues. CDR1 SGHRS and CDR2 YFSETQ come from the germline V gene. Trimming removed 4 bases from V and 2 bases from J, with 15 bases in between. CDR3 sequence: CASSPRPTGTNEKLFF. The CDR3 bases are TGCGCCAGCAGCCCGCGACCCACCGGGACTAATGAAAAACTGTTTTTT.

The CDR3 nucleotides read TGTGCCTGGAGTGTACTGGCGGGAGTTCTCAATGAGCAGTTCTTC. The encoded protein is CAWSVLAGVLNEQFF. The chain combines TRBV30 with TRBJ2-1; 7 bases match TRBD2. The germline V gene encodes CDR1 GTSNPN and CDR2 SVGIG (reference sequence). Trimming at V came to 0 bases and at J to 6 bases, leaving 8 bases not matched to a gene. CDR3 length equals 15 residues.